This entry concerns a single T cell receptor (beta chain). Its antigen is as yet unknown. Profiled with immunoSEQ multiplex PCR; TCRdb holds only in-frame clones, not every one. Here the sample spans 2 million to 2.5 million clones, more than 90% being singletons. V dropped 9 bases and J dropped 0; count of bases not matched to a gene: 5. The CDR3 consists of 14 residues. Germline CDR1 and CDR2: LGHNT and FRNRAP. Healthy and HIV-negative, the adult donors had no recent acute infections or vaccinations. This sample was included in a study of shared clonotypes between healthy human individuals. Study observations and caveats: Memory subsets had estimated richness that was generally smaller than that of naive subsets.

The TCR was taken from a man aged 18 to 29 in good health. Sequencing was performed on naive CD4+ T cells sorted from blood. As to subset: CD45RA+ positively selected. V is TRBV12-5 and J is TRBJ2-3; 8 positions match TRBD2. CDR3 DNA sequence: TGTGCTAGCGGGAGGGGGGCCAGCACAGATACGCAGTATTTT. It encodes CASGRGASTDTQYF.